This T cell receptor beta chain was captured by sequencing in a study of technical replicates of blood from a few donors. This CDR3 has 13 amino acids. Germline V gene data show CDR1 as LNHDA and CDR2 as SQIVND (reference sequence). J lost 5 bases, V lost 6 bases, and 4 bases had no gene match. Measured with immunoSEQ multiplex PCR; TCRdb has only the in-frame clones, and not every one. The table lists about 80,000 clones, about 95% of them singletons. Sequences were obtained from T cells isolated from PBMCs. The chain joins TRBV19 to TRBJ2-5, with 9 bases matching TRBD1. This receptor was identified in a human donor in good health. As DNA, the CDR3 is TGTGCCAGTAGCGGACAGGGGCGGGAGACCCAGTACTTC. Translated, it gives CASSGQGRETQYF. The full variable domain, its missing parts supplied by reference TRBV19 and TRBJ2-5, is DGGITQSPKYLFRKEGQNVTLSCEQNLNHDAMYWYRQDPGQGLRLIYYSQIVNDFQKGDIAEGYSVSREKKESFPLTVTSAQKNPTAFYLCASSGQGRETQYFGPGTRLLVL.